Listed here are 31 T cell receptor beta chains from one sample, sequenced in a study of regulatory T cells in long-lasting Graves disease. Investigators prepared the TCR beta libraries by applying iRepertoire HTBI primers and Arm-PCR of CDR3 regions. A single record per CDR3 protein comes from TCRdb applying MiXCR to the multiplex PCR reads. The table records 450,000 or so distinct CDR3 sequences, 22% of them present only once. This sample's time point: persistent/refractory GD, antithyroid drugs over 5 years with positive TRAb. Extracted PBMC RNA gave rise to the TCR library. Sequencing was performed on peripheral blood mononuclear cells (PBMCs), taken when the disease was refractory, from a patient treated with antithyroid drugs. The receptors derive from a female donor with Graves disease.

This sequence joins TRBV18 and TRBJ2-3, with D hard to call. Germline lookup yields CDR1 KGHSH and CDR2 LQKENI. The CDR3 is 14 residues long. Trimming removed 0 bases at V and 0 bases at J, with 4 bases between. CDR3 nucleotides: TGTGCCAGCTCACCACCGACTAGCACAGATACGCAGTATTTT. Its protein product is CASSPPTSTDTQYF.

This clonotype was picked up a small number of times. The CDR3: CSAGEKTNTGELFF. In nucleotides, the CDR3 is TGCAGTGCTGGGGAAAAAACGAACACCGGGGAGCTGTTTTTT. The J gene is TRBJ2-2, the V gene TRBV20-1; unclear D gene. From germline, CDR1 is DFQATT and CDR2 SNEGSKA (reference sequence). V lost 5 bases, J lost 0 bases, and 10 bases lay in between. This CDR3 region has 14 residues.

CDR3 protein: CAISEPRGRTEAFF. CDR3 DNA: TGTGCCATCAGTGAACCCCGGGGCCGCACTGAAGCTTTCTTT. The V gene is TRBV10-3, the J gene TRBJ1-1, with D possibly TRBD1 on 5 matching bases. V was shortened by 3 bases and J by 4 bases, with 12 bases between the two germline ends. This CDR3 has 14 residues. Germline V gene sequence: CDR1 ENHRY, CDR2 SYGVKD.

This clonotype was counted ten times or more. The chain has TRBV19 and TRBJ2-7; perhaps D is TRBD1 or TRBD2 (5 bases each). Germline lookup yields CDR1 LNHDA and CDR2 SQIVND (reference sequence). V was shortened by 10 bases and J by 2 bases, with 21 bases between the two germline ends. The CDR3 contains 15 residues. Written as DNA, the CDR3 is TGTGCCACCAGAGGGGTGTCCGACACTCCCTACGAGCAGTACTTC. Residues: CATRGVSDTPYEQYF.

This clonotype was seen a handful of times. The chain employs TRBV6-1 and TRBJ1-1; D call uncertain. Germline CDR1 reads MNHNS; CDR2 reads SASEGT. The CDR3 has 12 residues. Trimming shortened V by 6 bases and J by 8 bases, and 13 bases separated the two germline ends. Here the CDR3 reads CASRDPRQEAFF. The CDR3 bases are TGTGCCAGCAGAGATCCGCGGCAGGAAGCTTTCTTT.

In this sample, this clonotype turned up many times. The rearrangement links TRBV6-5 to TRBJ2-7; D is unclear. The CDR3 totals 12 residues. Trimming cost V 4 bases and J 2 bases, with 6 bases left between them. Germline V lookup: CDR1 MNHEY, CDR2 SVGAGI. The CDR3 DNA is TGTGCCAGCAGTTCTTATACCTACGAGCAGTACTTC. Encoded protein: CASSSYTYEQYF.

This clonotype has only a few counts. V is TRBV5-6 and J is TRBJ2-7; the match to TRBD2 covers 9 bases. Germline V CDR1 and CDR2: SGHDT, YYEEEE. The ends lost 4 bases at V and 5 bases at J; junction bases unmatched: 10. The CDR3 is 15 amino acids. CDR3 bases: TGTGCCAGCAGCGCGGCGGGAGGGTTGGTCCACGAGCAGTACTTC. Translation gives CASSAAGGLVHEQYF. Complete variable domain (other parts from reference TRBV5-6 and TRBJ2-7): DAGVTQSPTHLIKTRGQQVTLRCSPKSGHDTVSWYQQALGQGPQFIFQYYEEEERQRGNFPDRFSGHQFPNYSSELNVNALLLGDSALYLCASSAAGGLVHEQYFGPGTRLTVT.

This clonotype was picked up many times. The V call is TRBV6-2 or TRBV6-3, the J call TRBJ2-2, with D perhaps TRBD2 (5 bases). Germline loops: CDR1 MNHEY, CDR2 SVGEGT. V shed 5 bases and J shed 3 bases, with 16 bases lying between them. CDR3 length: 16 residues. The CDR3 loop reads CASSEAAGRYTGELFF. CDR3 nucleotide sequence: TGTGCCAGCAGTGAAGCTGCGGGCAGGTACACCGGGGAGCTGTTTTTT.

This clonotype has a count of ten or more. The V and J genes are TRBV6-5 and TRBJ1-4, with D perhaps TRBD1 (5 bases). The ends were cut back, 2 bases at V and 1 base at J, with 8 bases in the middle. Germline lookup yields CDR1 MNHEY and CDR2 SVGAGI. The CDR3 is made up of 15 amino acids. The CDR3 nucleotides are TGTGCCAGCAGTTACGGTGACAGAACTAATGAAAAACTGTTTTTT. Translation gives CASSYGDRTNEKLFF.

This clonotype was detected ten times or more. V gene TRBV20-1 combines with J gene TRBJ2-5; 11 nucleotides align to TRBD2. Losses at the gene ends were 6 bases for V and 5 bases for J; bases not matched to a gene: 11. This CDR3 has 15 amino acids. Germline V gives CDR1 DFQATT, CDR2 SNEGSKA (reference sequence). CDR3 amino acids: CSAITSGSELETQYF. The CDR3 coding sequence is TGCAGTGCGATTACTAGCGGGAGTGAGTTGGAGACCCAGTACTTC.

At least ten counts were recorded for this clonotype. The CDR3 DNA reads TGTGCCAGCAGAGGGACAGGGGTCAACTATGGCTACACCTTC. Residues: CASRGTGVNYGYTF. The chain has TRBV6-1 and TRBJ1-2, with 10 nucleotides matching TRBD1. The germline gives CDR1 MNHNS, CDR2 SASEGT. This CDR3 comprises 14 residues. The trim removed 6 bases at V and 2 bases at J, leaving 3 bases unmatched.

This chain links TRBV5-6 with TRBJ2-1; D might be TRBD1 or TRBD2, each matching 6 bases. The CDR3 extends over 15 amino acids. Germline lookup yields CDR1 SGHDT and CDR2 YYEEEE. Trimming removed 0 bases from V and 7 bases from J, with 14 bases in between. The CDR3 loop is CASSLGGANGNEQFF. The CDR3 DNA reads TGTGCCAGCAGCTTGGGGGGGGCAAATGGGAATGAGCAGTTCTTC.

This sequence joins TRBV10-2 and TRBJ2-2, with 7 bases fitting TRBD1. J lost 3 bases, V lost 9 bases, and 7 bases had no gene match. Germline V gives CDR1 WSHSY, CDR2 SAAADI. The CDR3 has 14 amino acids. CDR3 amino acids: CASRSGTDTGELFF. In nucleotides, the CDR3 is TGCGCCAGTAGATCCGGGACAGACACCGGGGAGCTGTTTTTT.

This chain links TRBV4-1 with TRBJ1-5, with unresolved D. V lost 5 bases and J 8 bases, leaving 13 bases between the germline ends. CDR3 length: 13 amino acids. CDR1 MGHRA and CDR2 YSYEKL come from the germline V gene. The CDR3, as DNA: TGCGCCAGCAGCGACCGTTCGCCTGAGCCCCAGCATTTT. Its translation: CASSDRSPEPQHF.

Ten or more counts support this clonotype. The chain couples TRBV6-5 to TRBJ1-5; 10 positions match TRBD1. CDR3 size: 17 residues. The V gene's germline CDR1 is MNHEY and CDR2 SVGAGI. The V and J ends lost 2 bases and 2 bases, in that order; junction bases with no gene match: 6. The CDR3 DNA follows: TGTGCCAGCAGTTACCCGTCGGACAGGGGGGGCAATCAGCCCCAGCATTTT. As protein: CASSYPSDRGGNQPQHF.

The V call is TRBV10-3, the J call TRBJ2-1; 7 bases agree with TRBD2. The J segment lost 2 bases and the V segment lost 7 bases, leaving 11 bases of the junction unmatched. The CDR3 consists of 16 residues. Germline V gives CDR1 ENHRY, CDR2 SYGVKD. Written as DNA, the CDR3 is TGTGCCATCAAGGCCACCGGGCTAGCGGCCTACAATGAGCAGTTCTTC. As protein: CAIKATGLAAYNEQFF.

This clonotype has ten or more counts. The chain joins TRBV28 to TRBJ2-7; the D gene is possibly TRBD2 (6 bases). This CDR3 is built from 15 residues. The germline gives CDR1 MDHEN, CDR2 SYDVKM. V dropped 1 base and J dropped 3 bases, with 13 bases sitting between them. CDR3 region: CASSLFRETRYEQYF. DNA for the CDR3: TGTGCCAGCAGTTTATTTCGGGAGACTCGCTACGAGCAGTACTTC.

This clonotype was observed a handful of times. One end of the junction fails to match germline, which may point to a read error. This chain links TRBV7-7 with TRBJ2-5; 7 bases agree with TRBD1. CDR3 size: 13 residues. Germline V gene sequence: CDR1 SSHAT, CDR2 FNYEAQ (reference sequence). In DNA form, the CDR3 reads TGTGCTAGCAGCCGGGACAGCAGAGAGACCCAGTACTTC. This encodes CASSRDSRETQYF.

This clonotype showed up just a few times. CDR3 residues: CSADGISYNEQFF. The CDR3 DNA reads TGCAGTGCAGACGGGATCTCCTACAATGAGCAGTTCTTC. The chain carries TRBV20-1 and TRBJ2-1; a possible D gene is TRBD2 (5 bases). The CDR3 runs 13 residues. Looked up from germline, CDR1 is DFQATT and CDR2 is SNEGSKA (reference sequence). Trimming left V 6 bases short and J 0 bases short, with 9 bases between.

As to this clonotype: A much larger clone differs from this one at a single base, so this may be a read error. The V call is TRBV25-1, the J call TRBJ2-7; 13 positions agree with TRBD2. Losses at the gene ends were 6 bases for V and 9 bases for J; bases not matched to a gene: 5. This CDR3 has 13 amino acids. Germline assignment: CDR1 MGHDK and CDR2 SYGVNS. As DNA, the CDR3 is TGTGCCAGCAGACTAGCGGGAGGGGAGGGGCAGTACTTC. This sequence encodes CASRLAGGEGQYF.

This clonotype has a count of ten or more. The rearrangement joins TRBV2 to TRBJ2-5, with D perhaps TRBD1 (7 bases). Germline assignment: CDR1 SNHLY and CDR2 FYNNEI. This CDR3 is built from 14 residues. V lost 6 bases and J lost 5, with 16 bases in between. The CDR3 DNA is TGTGCCAGCAGCCGACAGGGTGGGGGGGAGACCCAGTACTTC. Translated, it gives CASSRQGGGETQYF.

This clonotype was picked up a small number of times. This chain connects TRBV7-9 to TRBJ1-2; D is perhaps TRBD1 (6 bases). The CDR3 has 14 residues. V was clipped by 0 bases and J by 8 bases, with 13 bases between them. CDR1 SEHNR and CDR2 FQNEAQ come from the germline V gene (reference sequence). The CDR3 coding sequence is TGTGCCAGCAGCTTAGCGATGGGGGGGCAAGGCTACACCTTC. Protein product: CASSLAMGGQGYTF.

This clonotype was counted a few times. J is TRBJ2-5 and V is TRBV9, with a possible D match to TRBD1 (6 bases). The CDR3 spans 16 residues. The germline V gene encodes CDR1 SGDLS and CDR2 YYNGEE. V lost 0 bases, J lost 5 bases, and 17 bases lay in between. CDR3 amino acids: CASSVEGAGARETQYF. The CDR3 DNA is TGTGCCAGCAGCGTAGAAGGGGCAGGGGCGCGGGAGACCCAGTACTTC.

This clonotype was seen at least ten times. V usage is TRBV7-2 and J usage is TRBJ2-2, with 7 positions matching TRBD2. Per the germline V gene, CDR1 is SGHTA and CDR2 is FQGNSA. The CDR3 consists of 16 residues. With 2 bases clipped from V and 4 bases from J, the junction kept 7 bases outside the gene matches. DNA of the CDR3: TGTGCCAGCAGCTTATTTGGCGGGAGCGGCACCGGGGAGCTGTTTTTT. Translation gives CASSLFGGSGTGELFF.

The DNA of the CDR3 is TGTGCCAGCAGTGATGCATCTGGAAACACCATATATTTT. Translated: CASSDASGNTIYF. The V and J genes are TRBV6-1 and TRBJ1-3; unclear D gene. Germline V gene data show CDR1 as MNHNS and CDR2 as SASEGT. V lost 3 bases to trimming and J lost 1 base, with 4 bases between them. The CDR3 is 13 residues long.

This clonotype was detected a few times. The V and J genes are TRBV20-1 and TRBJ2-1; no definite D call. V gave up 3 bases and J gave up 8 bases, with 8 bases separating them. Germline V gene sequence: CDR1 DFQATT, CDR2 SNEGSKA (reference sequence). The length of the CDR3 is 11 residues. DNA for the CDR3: TGCAGTGCTAGGTACGAATATGAGCAGTTCTTC. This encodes CSARYEYEQFF.

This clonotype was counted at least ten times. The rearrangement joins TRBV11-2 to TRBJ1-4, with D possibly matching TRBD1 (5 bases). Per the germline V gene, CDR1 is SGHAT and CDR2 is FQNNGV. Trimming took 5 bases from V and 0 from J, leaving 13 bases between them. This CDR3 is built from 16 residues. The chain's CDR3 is CASSPRGDATNEKLFF. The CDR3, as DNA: TGTGCCAGCAGCCCCCGGGGGGATGCAACTAATGAAAAACTGTTTTTT.

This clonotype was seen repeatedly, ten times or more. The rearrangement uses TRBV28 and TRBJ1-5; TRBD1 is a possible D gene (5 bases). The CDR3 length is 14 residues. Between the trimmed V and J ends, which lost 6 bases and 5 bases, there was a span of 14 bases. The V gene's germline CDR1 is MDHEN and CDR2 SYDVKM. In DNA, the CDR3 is TGTGCCAGCAGACAGGAGAAAGGGTATCAGCCCCAGCATTTT. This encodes CASRQEKGYQPQHF.

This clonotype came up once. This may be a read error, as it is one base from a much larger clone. CDR3 in amino acids: CASSGRDYGYTF. In DNA form, the CDR3 reads TGTGCCAGCTCGGGACGGGACTATGGCTACACCTTC. The chain joins TRBV11-1 to TRBJ1-2; TRBD1 might be the D (5 bases). Germline-derived CDR1 and CDR2 are SGHAT and FQDESV (reference sequence). Trimming left V 8 bases short and J 3 bases short, with 10 bases between. The CDR3 runs to 12 residues.

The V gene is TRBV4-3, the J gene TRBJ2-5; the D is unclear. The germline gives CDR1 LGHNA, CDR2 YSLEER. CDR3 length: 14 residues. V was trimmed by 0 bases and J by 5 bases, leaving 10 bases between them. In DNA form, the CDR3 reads TGCGCCAGCAGCCAAGACACGGCAACGGAGACCCAGTACTTC. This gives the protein CASSQDTATETQYF.

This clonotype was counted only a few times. Here the CDR3 reads CASSQDPPEVGHEQYF. Written as DNA, the CDR3 is TGTGCCAGCAGCCAAGATCCCCCGGAGGTAGGCCACGAGCAGTACTTC. The rearrangement uses TRBV14 and TRBJ2-7; D perhaps matches TRBD2 (5 bases). The CDR3 sequence is 16 residues long. Per germline, CDR1 SGHDN and CDR2 FVKESK. V was cut by 0 bases and J by 5 bases, with 17 bases left in between.